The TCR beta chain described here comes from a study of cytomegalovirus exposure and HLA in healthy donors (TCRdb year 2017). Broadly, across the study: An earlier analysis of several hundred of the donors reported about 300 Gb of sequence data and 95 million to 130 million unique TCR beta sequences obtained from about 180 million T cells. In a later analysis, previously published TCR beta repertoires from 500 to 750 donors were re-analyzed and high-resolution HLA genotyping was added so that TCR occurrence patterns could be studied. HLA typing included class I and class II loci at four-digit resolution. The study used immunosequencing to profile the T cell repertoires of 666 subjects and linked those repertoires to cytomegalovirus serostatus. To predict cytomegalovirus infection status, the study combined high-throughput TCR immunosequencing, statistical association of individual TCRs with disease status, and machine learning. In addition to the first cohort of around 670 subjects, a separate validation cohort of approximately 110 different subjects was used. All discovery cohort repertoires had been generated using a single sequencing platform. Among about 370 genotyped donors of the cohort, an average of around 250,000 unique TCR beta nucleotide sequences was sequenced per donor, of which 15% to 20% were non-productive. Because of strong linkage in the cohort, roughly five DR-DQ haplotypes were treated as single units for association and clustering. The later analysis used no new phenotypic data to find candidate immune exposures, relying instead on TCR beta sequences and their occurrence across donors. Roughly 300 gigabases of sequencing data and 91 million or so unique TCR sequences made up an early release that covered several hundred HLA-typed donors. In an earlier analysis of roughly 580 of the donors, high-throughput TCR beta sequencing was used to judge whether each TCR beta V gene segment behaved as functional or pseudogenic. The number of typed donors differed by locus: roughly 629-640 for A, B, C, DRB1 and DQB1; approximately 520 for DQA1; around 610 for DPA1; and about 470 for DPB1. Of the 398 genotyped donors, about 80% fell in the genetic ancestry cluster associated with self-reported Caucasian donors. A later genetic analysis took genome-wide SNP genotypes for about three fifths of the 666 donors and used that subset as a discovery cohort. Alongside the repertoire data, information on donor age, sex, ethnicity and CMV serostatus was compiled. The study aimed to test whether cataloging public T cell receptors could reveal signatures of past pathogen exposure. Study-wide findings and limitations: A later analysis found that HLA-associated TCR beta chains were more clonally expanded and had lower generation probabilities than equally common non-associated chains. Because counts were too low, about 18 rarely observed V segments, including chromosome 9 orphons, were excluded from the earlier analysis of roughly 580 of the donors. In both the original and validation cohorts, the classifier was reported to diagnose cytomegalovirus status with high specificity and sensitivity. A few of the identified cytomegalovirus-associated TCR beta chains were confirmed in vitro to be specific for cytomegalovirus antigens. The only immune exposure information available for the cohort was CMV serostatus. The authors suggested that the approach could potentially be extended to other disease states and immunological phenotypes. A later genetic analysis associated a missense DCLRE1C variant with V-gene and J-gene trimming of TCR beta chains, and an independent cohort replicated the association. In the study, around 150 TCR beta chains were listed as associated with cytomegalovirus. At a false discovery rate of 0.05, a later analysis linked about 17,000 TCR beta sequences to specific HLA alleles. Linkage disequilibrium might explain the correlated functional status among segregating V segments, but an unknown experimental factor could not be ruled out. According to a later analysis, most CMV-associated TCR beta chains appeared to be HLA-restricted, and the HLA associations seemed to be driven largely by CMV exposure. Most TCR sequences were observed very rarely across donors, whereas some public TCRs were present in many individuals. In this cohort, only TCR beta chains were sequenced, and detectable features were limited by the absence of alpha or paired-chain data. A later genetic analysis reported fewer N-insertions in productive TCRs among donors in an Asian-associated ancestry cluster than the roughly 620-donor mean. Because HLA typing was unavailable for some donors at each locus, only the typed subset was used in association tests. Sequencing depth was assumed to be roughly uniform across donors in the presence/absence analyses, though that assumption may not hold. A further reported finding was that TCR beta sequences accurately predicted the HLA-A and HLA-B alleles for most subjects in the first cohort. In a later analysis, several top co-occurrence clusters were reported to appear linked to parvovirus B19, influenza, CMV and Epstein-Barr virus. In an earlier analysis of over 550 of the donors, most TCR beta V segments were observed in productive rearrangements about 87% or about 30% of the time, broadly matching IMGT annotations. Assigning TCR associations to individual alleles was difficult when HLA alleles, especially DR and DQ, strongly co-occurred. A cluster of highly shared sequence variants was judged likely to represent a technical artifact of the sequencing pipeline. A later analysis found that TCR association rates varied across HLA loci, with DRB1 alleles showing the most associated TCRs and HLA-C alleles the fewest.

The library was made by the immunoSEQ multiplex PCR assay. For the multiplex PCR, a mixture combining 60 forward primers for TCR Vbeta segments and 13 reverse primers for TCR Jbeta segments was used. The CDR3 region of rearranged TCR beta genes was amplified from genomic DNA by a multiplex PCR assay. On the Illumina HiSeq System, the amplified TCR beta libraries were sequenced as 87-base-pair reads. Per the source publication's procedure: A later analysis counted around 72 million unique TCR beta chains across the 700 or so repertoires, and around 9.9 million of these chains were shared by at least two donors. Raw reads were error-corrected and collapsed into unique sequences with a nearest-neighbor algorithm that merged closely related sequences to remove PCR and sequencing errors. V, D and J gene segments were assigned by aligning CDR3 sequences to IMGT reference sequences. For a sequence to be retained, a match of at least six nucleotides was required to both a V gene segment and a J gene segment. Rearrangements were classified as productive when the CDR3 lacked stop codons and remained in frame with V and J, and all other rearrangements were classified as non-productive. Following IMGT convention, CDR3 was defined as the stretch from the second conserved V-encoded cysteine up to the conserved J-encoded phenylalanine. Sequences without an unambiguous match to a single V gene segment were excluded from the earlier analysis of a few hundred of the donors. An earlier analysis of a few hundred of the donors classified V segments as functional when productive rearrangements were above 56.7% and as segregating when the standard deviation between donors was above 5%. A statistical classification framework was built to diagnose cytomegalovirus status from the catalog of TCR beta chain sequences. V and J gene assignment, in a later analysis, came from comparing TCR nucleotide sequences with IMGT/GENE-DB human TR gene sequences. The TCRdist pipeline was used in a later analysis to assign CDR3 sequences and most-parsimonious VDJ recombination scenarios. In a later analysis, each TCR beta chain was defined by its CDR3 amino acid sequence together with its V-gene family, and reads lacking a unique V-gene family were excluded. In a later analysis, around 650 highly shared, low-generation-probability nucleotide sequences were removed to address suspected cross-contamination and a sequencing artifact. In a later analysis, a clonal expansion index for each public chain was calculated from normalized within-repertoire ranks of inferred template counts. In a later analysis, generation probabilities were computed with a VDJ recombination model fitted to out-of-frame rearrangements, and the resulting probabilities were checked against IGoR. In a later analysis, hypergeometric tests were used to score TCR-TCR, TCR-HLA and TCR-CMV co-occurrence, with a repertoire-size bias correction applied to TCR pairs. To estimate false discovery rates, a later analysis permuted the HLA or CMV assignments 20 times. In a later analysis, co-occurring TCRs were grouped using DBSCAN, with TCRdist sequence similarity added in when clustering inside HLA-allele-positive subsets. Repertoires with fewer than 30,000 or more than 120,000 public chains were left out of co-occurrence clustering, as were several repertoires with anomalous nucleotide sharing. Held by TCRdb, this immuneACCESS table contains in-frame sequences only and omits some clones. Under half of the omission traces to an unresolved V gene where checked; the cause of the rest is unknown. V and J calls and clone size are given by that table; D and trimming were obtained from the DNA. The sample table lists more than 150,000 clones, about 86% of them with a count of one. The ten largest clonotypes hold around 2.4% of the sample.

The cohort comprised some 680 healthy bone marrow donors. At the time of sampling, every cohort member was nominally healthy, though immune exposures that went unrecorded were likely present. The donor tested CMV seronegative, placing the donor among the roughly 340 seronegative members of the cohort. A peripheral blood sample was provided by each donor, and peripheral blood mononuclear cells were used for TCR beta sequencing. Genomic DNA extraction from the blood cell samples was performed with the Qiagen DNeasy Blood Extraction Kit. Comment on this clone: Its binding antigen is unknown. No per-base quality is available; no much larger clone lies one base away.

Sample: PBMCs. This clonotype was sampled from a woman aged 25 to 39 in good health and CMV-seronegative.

At the DNA level, the sequence is TGCAGCGTTGTCGCCGGCTACGAGCAGTACTTC. It translates to CSVVAGYEQYF. The sequence is built from TRBV29-1 and TRBJ2-7; no confident D gene assignment can be made. Counted from cysteine to phenylalanine, this CDR3 has 11 amino acids. CDR3 DNA is the only sequence kept; it has 33 bases, read in frame from the first base. CDR1 and CDR2 were assigned from the germline V gene as SQVTM and ANQGSEA. V and J lose 4 bases and 3 bases, and a span of 7 bases separates them.